Presented here are 27 T cell receptor beta chains from one specimen sequenced in a study of cytomegalovirus exposure and HLA in healthy donors. PCR was performed using 60 Vbeta and 13 Jbeta primers. Assay: immunoSEQ multiplex PCR; the TCRdb copy retains only in-frame clones and omits some. In the table there are 100,000 or so clones, about 70% of which are singletons. The sequencing input was PBMCs. The receptor set was obtained from a woman aged 35 to 49 in good health and CMV-seronegative.

A note on this clone: One junction end disagrees with the germline gene, perhaps due to a read error. V is TRBV9 and J is TRBJ1-4; no clear D gene. Germline CDR1 and CDR2: SGDLS and YYNGEE. CDR3 size: 16 residues. The CDR3 loop reads CASSVAAEATNEKLLF. CDR3 in DNA: TGTGCCAGCAGCGTAGCGGCGGAAGCAACTAATGAAAAACTGCTTTTT.

This chain uses TRBV28 with TRBJ2-7; 8 nucleotides line up with TRBD1. J gave up 2 bases and V 8 bases, and 5 bases lay outside the gene matches. CDR1 is MDHEN, CDR2 SYDVKM, per germline. The CDR3 spans 13 residues. The CDR3: CASQTGEPYEQYF. The CDR3 DNA is TGTGCCAGCCAGACAGGGGAGCCCTACGAGCAGTACTTC.

This clone was recorded a few times. This sequence joins TRBV28 and TRBJ2-7, with D possibly TRBD2 on 6 matching bases. V lost 5 bases to trimming and J lost 3 bases, with 14 bases between them. CDR3 length: 14 amino acids. The V gene's germline CDR1 is MDHEN and CDR2 SYDVKM. The CDR3 loop reads CASSPGLRHYEQYF. The CDR3 DNA reads TGTGCCAGCAGTCCCGGACTACGCCACTACGAGCAGTACTTC.

The table lists this clone with a few counts. The chain links TRBV27 to TRBJ1-2; D call uncertain. V shed 5 bases and J shed 3 bases, with 10 bases lying between them. This CDR3 has 13 residues. CDR1 is MNHEY and CDR2 is SMNVEV in the germline V gene (reference sequence). CDR3 loop: CASSPEGYYGYTF. CDR3 coding DNA: TGTGCCAGCAGTCCGGAGGGATACTATGGCTACACCTTC.

This clone was seen once. This rearrangement joins TRBV9 to TRBJ2-2; D remains unclear. This CDR3 is built from 14 residues. Germline assignment: CDR1 SGDLS and CDR2 YYNGEE. V was shortened by 4 bases and J by 6 bases, with 13 bases between the two germline ends. CDR3 sequence: CASSPRSRAGELFF. The CDR3 DNA reads TGTGCCAGCAGCCCACGATCTCGGGCCGGGGAGCTGTTTTTT.

This chain connects TRBV6-6 to TRBJ2-7; D call uncertain. This CDR3 has 14 residues. The germline gives CDR1 MNHNY, CDR2 SVGAGI (reference sequence). Between the trimmed V and J ends, which lost 0 bases and 0 bases, there was a span of 6 bases. CDR3 protein: CASSYSQASYEQYF. CDR3 coding DNA: TGTGCCAGCAGTTACTCGCAGGCCTCCTACGAGCAGTACTTC.

The chain couples TRBV29-1 to TRBJ2-1; possible D gene TRBD1, 5 bases. CDR3 length: 12 amino acids. Trimming cost V 6 bases and J 6 bases, with 12 bases left between them. The germline gives CDR1 SQVTM, CDR2 ANQGSEA. The CDR3 DNA reads TGCAGCGTAGCCCCAGGGCGCAATGAGCAGTTCTTC. Protein: CSVAPGRNEQFF.

The V gene is TRBV5-1, the J gene TRBJ2-3; TRBD2 agrees at 11 bases. CDR1 and CDR2 (germline): SGHRS, YFSETQ. The CDR3 spans 17 residues. The V segment lost 3 bases and the J segment 0 bases; nucleotides outside the gene matches: 6. In nucleotides, the CDR3 is TGCGCCAGCAGCTCCTTGACTAGCGGGACTAGCACAGATACGCAGTATTTT. This sequence encodes CASSSLTSGTSTDTQYF.

J is TRBJ2-2 and V is TRBV25-1, with 9 bases fitting TRBD1. CDR3 length equals 16 residues. The V gene end was trimmed by 1 base and the J gene end by 3 bases; junction bases not matched to a gene: 3. CDR1 and CDR2 (germline): MGHDK, SYGVNS. The CDR3: CASSELGQGYTGELFF. The DNA of the CDR3 is TGTGCCAGCAGTGAATTGGGACAGGGATACACCGGGGAGCTGTTTTTT.

The chain couples TRBV10-3 to TRBJ1-1; TRBD1 agrees at 10 bases. The CDR3 extends over 13 amino acids. V shed 8 bases and J 6 bases; nucleotides not matched to a gene: 6. Germline loops: CDR1 ENHRY, CDR2 SYGVKD. The CDR3, as DNA: TGTGCCATCTCCCGACAGGGGGCCTCTGAAGCTTTCTTT. It is translated as CAISRQGASEAFF.

V is TRBV21-1 and J is TRBJ1-2; the table's D call of TRBD1 was not tested on the DNA. TRBV21-1 is classified as a pseudogene. The CDR3 extends over 15 amino acids. The chain's CDR3 is CASSARGPFLSGYTF. CDR3 DNA: TGTGCCAGCAGCGCCAGGGGGCCTTTTCTAAGTGGCTACACCTTC.

In its sample, this clone was seen a few times. V and J are TRBV19 and TRBJ2-3; the D gene is possibly TRBD1 (5 bases). This CDR3 contains 16 residues. CDR1 is LNHDA and CDR2 is SQIVND in the germline V gene (reference sequence). Trimming took 3 bases from V and 1 from J, leaving 14 bases between them. The CDR3 region has the DNA TGTGCCAGTAGTATCCGCCAGGGTTCGGGCACAGATACGCAGTATTTT. Its translation is CASSIRQGSGTDTQYF.

V is TRBV18 and J is TRBJ1-5; 10 bases align to TRBD1. The CDR3 extends over 16 amino acids. Losses at the gene ends were 2 bases for V and 4 bases for J; bases not matched to a gene: 5. The germline gives CDR1 KGHSH, CDR2 LQKENI. The CDR3 nucleotides read TGTGCCAGCTCACCAAAGGGGGACAGGGGTAATCAGCCCCAGCATTTT. Amino acid sequence: CASSPKGDRGNQPQHF.

The chain joins TRBV6-5 to TRBJ2-7; D ambiguous. With 0 bases removed from V and 3 bases from J, the gap between germline ends came to 12 bases. Germline lookup yields CDR1 MNHEY and CDR2 SVGAGI. The CDR3 is 15 residues long. CDR3 loop: CASSYSYSKDYEQYF. In nucleotides, the CDR3 is TGTGCCAGCAGTTACTCGTACAGTAAAGACTACGAGCAGTACTTC.

The chain couples TRBV11-2 to TRBJ2-5, with 10 positions matching TRBD2. The DNA matches TRBJ2-7 better at its end, which makes the J call doubtful. The CDR3 length is 14 residues. Germline-derived CDR1 and CDR2 are SGHAT and FQNNGV. CDR3 sequence: CASSTSGTSYEQYF. DNA of the CDR3: TGTGCCAGCAGCACTAGCGGGACTTCCTACGAGCAGTACTTC.

The rearrangement links TRBV2 to TRBJ2-3; TRBD1 matches 10 bases. Per the germline V gene, CDR1 is SNHLY and CDR2 is FYNNEI. The CDR3 spans 14 residues. The V gene end was trimmed by 4 bases and the J gene end by 2 bases; junction bases not matched to a gene: 0. Here the CDR3 DNA reads TGTGCCAGCAGTGGACAGGGGGCCACAGATACGCAGTATTTT. The encoded protein is CASSGQGATDTQYF.

The genes are TRBV7-2 and TRBJ2-3, with 9 bases aligning to TRBD2. The germline V gene has CDR1 SGHTA and CDR2 FQGNSA. Unmatched junction bases numbered 11, after V lost 5 bases and J lost 5 bases. The CDR3 has 16 residues. CDR3 nucleotides: TGTGCCAGCAGCGTGGTTAGCGGGGGACTTGTAGATACGCAGTATTTT. This sequence encodes CASSVVSGGLVDTQYF.

V and J are TRBV15 and TRBJ1-1; D may be TRBD1 (5 bases). The V end lost 3 bases, the J end lost 4 bases, and 18 bases lay between the germline ends. Germline CDR1 and CDR2: LNHNV and YYDKDF (reference sequence). The CDR3 is 16 residues long. This CDR3 is CATSRRDLLGGTEAFF. Written as DNA, the CDR3 is TGTGCCACCAGCAGGAGGGACCTGTTGGGGGGCACTGAAGCTTTCTTT.

The genes are TRBV19 and TRBJ2-2; tentatively, D is TRBD1 (5 bases). V gave up 6 bases and J gave up 2 bases, with 10 bases separating them. The CDR3 is made up of 14 amino acids. Germline V gene sequence: CDR1 LNHDA, CDR2 SQIVND (reference sequence). The CDR3 bases are TGTGCCAGTAGATGGGGCGGAAACACCGGGGAGCTGTTTTTT. Protein sequence: CASRWGGNTGELFF.

The chain joins TRBV30 to TRBJ1-5; 11 bases map to TRBD1. The CDR3 runs to 15 residues. The V segment lost 2 bases and the J segment 4 bases; nucleotides outside the gene matches: 4. Germline assignment: CDR1 GTSNPN and CDR2 SVGIG (reference sequence). Here the CDR3 reads CAWSIGQGANQPQHF. The CDR3 region has the DNA TGTGCCTGGAGTATCGGACAGGGGGCGAATCAGCCCCAGCATTTT.

This clone is a singleton in its sample. The chain carries TRBV2 and TRBJ2-7; 8 nucleotides agree with TRBD1. In germline, CDR1 is SNHLY, CDR2 FYNNEI. After removal of 5 bases from V and 2 bases from J, the junction contained 5 bases not matched to a gene. This CDR3 has 14 residues. The CDR3: CASSSDRDAYEQYF. CDR3 DNA sequence: TGTGCCAGCAGTTCGGACAGGGATGCCTACGAGCAGTACTTC. Complete variable domain (other parts from reference TRBV2 and TRBJ2-7): EPEVTQTPSHQVTQMGQEVILRCVPISNHLYFYWYRQILGQKVEFLVSFYNNEISEKSEIFDDQFSVERPDGSNFTLKIRSTKLEDSAMYFCASSSDRDAYEQYFGPGTRLTVT.

This sequence joins TRBV7-2 and TRBJ1-2; possible D gene TRBD1, 6 bases. Germline-derived CDR1 and CDR2 are SGHTA and FQGNSA. V lost 5 bases, J lost 4 bases, and 20 bases lay in between. The CDR3 length is 16 residues. In DNA form, the CDR3 reads TGTGCCAGCAGCCCCCTTTCGGGGGGGCGCACCTATGGCTACACCTTC. Protein product: CASSPLSGGRTYGYTF.

V is TRBV27 and J is TRBJ2-2; 7 bases are a match to TRBD1. With V trimmed by 3 bases and J by 5 bases, 6 bases remained unmatched. CDR3 length equals 15 residues. Germline CDR1 MNHEY, CDR2 SMNVEV (reference sequence). CDR3 sequence: CASSFNRGETGELFF. The CDR3 bases are TGTGCCAGCAGTTTTAACAGGGGTGAAACCGGGGAGCTGTTTTTT.

The chain recombines TRBV28 with TRBJ2-7; TRBD1 agrees at 9 bases. The germline CDR1 and CDR2 sequences are MDHEN and SYDVKM. The V and J ends lost 2 bases and 2 bases, in that order; junction bases with no gene match: 7. The CDR3 is 16 amino acids. CDR3 in amino acids: CASSLVGQGEPYEQYF. As DNA, the CDR3 is TGTGCCAGCAGTTTAGTGGGACAGGGAGAACCCTACGAGCAGTACTTC.

The sample holds a few counts of this clone. This chain joins TRBV27 and TRBJ2-7; weak D call: TRBD1 (5 bases). Germline V gene sequence: CDR1 MNHEY, CDR2 SMNVEV (reference sequence). V lost 5 bases, J lost 2 bases, and 16 bases lay in between. The CDR3 spans 15 residues. The CDR3 reads CASSQEQGLAYEQYF. The CDR3 DNA follows: TGTGCCAGCAGTCAAGAGCAGGGTCTTGCCTACGAGCAGTACTTC.

This clone came up a few times. V is TRBV2 and J is TRBJ1-3; 7 bases align to TRBD1. The CDR3 spans 17 residues. V was pared by 6 bases and J by 0 bases, with 11 bases of the junction left unmatched. Germline V gene sequence: CDR1 SNHLY, CDR2 FYNNEI. This chain's CDR3 is CASRDPFRDSSGNTIYF. As DNA, the CDR3 is TGTGCCAGCAGAGATCCGTTCCGGGACAGCTCTGGAAACACCATATATTTT.

The chain links TRBV7-2 to TRBJ1-3, with D perhaps TRBD1 (6 bases). Germline CDR1 SGHTA, CDR2 FQGNSA. This CDR3 has 13 amino acids. Trimming stripped 5 bases from V and 4 bases from J, with 9 bases between. CDR3 in amino acids: CASSRTVGNTIYF. For the CDR3, the DNA is TGTGCCAGCAGCCGGACAGTCGGAAACACCATATATTTT.